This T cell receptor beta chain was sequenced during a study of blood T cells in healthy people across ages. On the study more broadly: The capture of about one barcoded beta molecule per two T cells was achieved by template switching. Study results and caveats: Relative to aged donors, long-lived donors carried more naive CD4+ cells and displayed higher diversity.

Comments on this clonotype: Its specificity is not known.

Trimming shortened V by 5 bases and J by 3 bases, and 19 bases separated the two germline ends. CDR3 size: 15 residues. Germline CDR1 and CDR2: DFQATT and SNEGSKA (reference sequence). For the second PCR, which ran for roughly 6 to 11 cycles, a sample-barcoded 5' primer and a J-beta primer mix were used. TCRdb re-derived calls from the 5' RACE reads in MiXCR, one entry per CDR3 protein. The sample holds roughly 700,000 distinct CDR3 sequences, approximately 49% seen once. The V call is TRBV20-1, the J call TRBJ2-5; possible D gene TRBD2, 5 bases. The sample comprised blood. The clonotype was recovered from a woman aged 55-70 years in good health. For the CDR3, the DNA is TGCAGTGCTCCGCCCGGTCCCAGCGGCGAAGAGACCCAGTACTTC. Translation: CSAPPGPSGEETQYF.